This TCR beta chain was captured by sequencing in a study of blood T cell repertoires in COVID-19. In the study overall: Whether acute or convalescent, the COVID-19 samples came from the United States, Italy and Spain. Sources were T cells, B-cell-depleted T cells, or PBMCs; the material itself was cDNA or gDNA.

The data were produced by immunoSEQ multiplex PCR, yet TCRdb's version contains in-frame clones alone and is incomplete. The table has some 210,000 clones, 92% seen once. V lost 5 bases, J lost 6 bases, and 4 bases stayed unmatched. The CDR3 loop spans 14 amino acids. In germline, CDR1 is SQVTM, CDR2 ANQGSEA. Recruited during active infection, patients (from Seattle) were subsequently followed longitudinally. This clonotype originated in a man between 60 and 70 years old with COVID-19, enrolled during active disease. The sequenced sample consisted of peripheral blood. The chain uses TRBV29-1 and TRBJ2-2; the match to TRBD2 covers 12 bases. This CDR3 reads CSVLAGGRSGELFF. CDR3 coding DNA: TGCAGCGTTCTAGCGGGAGGGAGGTCCGGGGAGCTGTTTTTT.